This record looks at one T cell receptor (beta chain) sequence and its context. What antigen it recognizes has not been identified. No much larger clonotype is one base removed from it; base qualities were not supplied. Genomic DNA was extracted from sorted cells for sequencing of the TCRbeta CDR3 region. The immunoSEQ Assay was used to sequence the TCRbeta CDR3 regions. In its TCRdb copy, this immuneACCESS table keeps in-frame sequences only and misses some clones. Where compared with another copy, unresolved V genes explain less than half of these, and the others have no known cause. Across this sample there are tens of thousands of clones, with 85% seen only once. The ten largest clones add up to about 4.2% of the sample. This record comes from a study of OX40 agonist ivuxolimab in advanced cancers. For context, the study as a whole: The costimulatory receptor OX40 (CD134) was targeted by ivuxolimab, a fully human IgG2 agonistic monoclonal antibody. The paper reports the monotherapy dose-escalation portion (N of about 56 patients) of the phase I ivuxolimab trial. Of the approximately 50 patients in dose escalation, some 20 had hepatocellular carcinoma, some 15 had melanoma, 9 had renal cell carcinoma and 9 had head and neck cancer. In the dose-escalation cohort, more than 75% of patients were male, and the mean age was roughly 60 years, with a range of 23 to 79. Prior anti-PD-1, anti-PD-L1 or anti-CTLA-4 therapy was permitted, and about two fifths of dose-escalation patients had received checkpoint inhibitors. The point of sequencing TCRbeta in the periphery was to test whether ivuxolimab changed TCR sequence diversity and drove clonal T-cell expansion. Three dose-escalation patients achieved partial responses, one with hepatocellular carcinoma and two with cutaneous melanoma. Intravenous ivuxolimab was administered to patients every 2 weeks at six dose levels: 0.01, 0.1, 0.3, 1.5, 3 and 10 mg/kg.

V loses 0 bases at its end and J loses 9 bases; junction bases beyond the gene matches: 17. Based on the germline V gene, the CDR1 and CDR2 sequences are SGHAT and FQNNGV. Including the terminal cysteine and phenylalanine, the CDR3 comprises 17 residues. The entry retains the CDR3 DNA only, 51 bases that are in frame from base 1. Summary of the overall study and its limitations: Low levels of normalized T-cell clonal expansion were also seen in some patients who did not respond. At doses of 0.1 to 3.0 mg/kg, clonal expansion of both CD4+ and CD8+ blood T cells was observed from baseline to week 6. In the 0.1-3.0 mg/kg groups, partial responders had among the lowest normalized peripheral clonal expansion, particularly in CD8+ T cells. After ivuxolimab, expanded clones were on average more numerous among CD8+ T cells than among CD4+ T cells. The antigen specificity of the peripheral T cells that underwent clonal expansion was not determined.

Patients with autoimmune disease history or receiving systemic immunosuppression were excluded from the trial. Peripheral blood for TCR sequencing was collected from all dose cohorts at baseline, on cycle 4 day 1, and on cycle 7 day 1. The samples were taken from a phase I, first-in-human, multicenter, open-label dose-escalation trial of ivuxolimab. Adults with locally advanced or metastatic melanoma, renal cell, hepatocellular, or head and neck squamous cell carcinoma were enrolled in the trial. Before TCR sequencing, CD4+ and CD8+ T cells were separately sorted from peripheral blood. The sequence links TRBV11-2 to TRBJ2-7; the junction holds 7 bases that match TRBD1. This clonotype was obtained from an adult with an advanced solid tumor such as melanoma, head and neck, liver or kidney cancer. This specimen consisted of CD4+ or CD8+ T cells sorted from blood, obtained in a trial of the OX40 agonist ivuxolimab. The CDR3 protein: CASSLDSATGILNVQYF. Here is the DNA: TGTGCCAGCAGCTTAGACAGCGCGACAGGGATCTTGAATGTGCAGTACTTC.